The clone carrying this TCR beta chain was detected many times. The antigen is unknown. Germline V lookup: CDR1 LGHDT, CDR2 YNNKEL (reference sequence). The V and J ends lost 4 bases and 7 bases respectively, with 11 bases between them. The CDR3 is made up of 13 amino acids. The data stem from a study of spatial heterogeneity in lung cancer. Study in general: Detected sequences consistently included more beta-chain ones than alpha-chain ones. Regarding the study as a whole: Ubiquitous expanded tumor TCRs were observed in blood more at resection than follow-up.

Carried by each TCR cDNA molecule was a unique molecular identifier. From the 5' RACE reads, TCRdb called clonotypes with MiXCR, one entry per CDR3 protein. The sample contains tens of thousands of distinct CDR3 sequences, roughly 5.5% of which appear only once. Time point specified: sample taken at primary tumor resection. Tumor, nontumor lung or frozen PBMC supplied whole RNA, sequenced without sorting. Donors were some 72 untreated early-stage non-small cell lung cancer patients. This sequence joins TRBV3-1 and TRBJ1-5; no clear D gene. The clonotype originates from a female donor with early-stage non-small cell lung cancer. Sequencing used PBMCs, obtained at surgery. Here the CDR3 reads CASSPPGRQPQHF. As DNA, the CDR3 is TGTGCCAGCAGCCCGCCGGGGAGGCAGCCCCAGCATTTT.